This T cell receptor beta chain is from a study of tumor and adjacent non-tumor tissue in lung cancer. Findings and caveats of the study: TCR diversity was significantly greater in tumor than normal lung tissue. Top 100 clones took a larger repertoire share in normal lung.

Germline CDR1 is DFQATT and CDR2 is SNEGSKA (reference sequence). There are 14 residues in the CDR3. The V gene lost 4 bases and the J gene lost 3 bases, with 15 bases spanning the gap. No cell sorting was done before RNA was extracted from the tissue. The normal lung tissue was taken more than 3 cm from the tumor edge. A modified ARM-PCR protocol with three rounds of nested PCR amplified TCRbeta. TCRdb independently ran MiXCR on the multiplex PCR reads; one entry per CDR3 protein. This table holds 85,000 or so distinct CDR3 sequences, more than 75% found once. This clonotype was recorded at least ten times. Antigen specificity is unknown.

The clonotype was recovered from a woman in her 50s with non-small cell lung cancer. V usage is TRBV20-1 and J usage is TRBJ1-2; D possibly corresponds to TRBD1 (5 bases). Sequencing input: distant non-tumor lung tissue. The chain's CDR3 is CSANRRQIDYGYTF. DNA for the CDR3: TGCAGTGCTAACCGCCGACAGATTGACTATGGCTACACCTTC.